This T cell receptor (beta chain) originates from a study of molecular identifiers for immune sequencing clone quantification. Study-wide context: Replicates partitioned RNA from around 20,000 or 100,000 naive CD8 cells into five parts, sequencing four. General study findings and limits: In CMV-specific effectors, clones above 20 copies held over 97% of molecules; naive, under 1%. Sharing of a barcode by identical TCR molecules could cause highly expanded clone sizes to be underestimated.

Worth noting for this clonotype: Antigen unknown.

Bulk TCR libraries were made with methods that had been previously described and with listed TCR primers. TCRdb independently ran MiXCR on the PCR reads; one entry per CDR3 protein. The sample lists roughly 630,000 distinct CDR3 sequences; 25% were seen once. Sequences were obtained from naive CD8+ T cells from blood, with Jurkat cell RNA spiked in. Indicated subset: FACS-sorted CD8+CD4-CCR7+CD45RA+ naive T cells. The sequence was collected from a human donor in good health. Some libraries in this study had Jurkat cell RNA spiked in.

CDR3 loop: CSVQLWDSGGYTF. CDR3 DNA sequence: TGCAGCGTCCAGCTGTGGGACAGTGGTGGCTACACCTTC. V usage is TRBV29-1 and J usage is TRBJ1-2; 7 nucleotides align to TRBD1. J gave up 7 bases and V 6 bases, and 11 bases lay outside the gene matches. Per the germline V gene, CDR1 is SQVTM and CDR2 is ANQGSEA. This CDR3 has 13 amino acids.